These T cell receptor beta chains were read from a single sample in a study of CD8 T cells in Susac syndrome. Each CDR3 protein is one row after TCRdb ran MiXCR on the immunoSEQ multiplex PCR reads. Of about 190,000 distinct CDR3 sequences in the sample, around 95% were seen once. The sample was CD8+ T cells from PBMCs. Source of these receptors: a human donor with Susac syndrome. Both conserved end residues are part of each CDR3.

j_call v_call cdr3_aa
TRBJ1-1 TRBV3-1 CASSQVLGASAFF
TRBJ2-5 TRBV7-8 CASSLSSGEASETQYF
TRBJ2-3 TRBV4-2 CASSQRLSGTDTQYF
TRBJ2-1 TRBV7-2 CASSRREGLGNEQFF
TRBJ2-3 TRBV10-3 CAISTNTDTQYF
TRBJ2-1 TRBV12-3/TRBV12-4 CASSMSGRRGNEQFF
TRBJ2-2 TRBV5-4 CASSLERGGGTGELFF
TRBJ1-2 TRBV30 CAWSVNSLNYGYTF
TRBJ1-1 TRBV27 CASSLFGGARGTEAFF
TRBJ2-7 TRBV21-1 CASKRDRGLSRYEQYF
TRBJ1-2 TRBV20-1 CSALTTGGQGYTF
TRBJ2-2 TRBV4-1 CASSQDPSGGAPGELFF
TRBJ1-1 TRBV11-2 CASSFGDGNTEAFF
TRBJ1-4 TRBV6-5 CASKFGALNEKLFF
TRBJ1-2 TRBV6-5 CASSYSRDRGAIMGYGYTF
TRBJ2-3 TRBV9 CASSGDRAVDTQYF
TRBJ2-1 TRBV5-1 CASEGGRNNEQFF
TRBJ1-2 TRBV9 CASSVAWDGGYGYTF
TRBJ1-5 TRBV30 CAWSVGVSNQPQHF
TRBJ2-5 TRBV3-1 CASSQDSTGGGKTQYF
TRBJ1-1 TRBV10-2 CASSVEGFTEAFF
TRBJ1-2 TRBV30 CAWSQGVGGEGDGYTF
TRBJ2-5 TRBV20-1 CSARDSSGGFQETQYF
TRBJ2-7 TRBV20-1 CSGAGLAGFEQYF
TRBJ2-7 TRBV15 CATSRVGVDYEQYF
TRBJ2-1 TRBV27 CASRTAGGPDNEQFF
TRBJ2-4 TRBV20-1 CSADTGTIKNIQYF
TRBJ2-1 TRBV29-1 CSVQDPNEQFF
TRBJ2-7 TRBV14 CASSQVGDYEQYF
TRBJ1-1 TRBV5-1 CASWTGANTEAFF
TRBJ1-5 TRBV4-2 CASSQEDSAVWPQHF
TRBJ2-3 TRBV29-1 CSAAPILAGKSTDTQYF
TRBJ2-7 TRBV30 CAWIRDSYEQYF
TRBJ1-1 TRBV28 CASSPREESEAFF
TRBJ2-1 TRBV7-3 CASSQTTGPGEQFF
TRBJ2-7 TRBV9 CASSVEGGTVPYEQYF
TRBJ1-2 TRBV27 CASSLTTGGQYGYTF
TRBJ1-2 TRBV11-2 CASSLERTGYYGYTF
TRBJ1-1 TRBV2 CASRTNRDIWVRNTEAFF
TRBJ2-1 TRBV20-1 CSAGPYGQGFTEQFF
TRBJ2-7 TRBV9 CASSVSGGADYEQYF
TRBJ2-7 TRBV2 CASTTGLAGEQYF
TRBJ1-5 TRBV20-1 CSAQDNRVNWYQPQHF
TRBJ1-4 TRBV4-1 CASSQEGRGSEKLFF
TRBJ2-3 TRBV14 CASSHSRTDTQYF
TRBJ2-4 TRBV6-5 CASSYTKELGGYIQYF
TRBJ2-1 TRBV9 CASSVEVNEQFF
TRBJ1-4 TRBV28 CASEASRDRVLNEKLFF
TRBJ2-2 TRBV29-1 CSVVSAAVNTGELFF
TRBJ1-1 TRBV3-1 CASSQPQGVFAEAFF
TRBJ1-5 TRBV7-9 CASSLADQPQHF